This TCR beta chain was captured in a study of CD8 T cells in Susac syndrome. After extraction with the RNeasy kit, 0.5 to 1 ug of the RNA was reverse transcribed using random hexamers. Amplification of the TCR beta CDR3 was carried out by immunoSEQ multiplex PCR, which spanned a total of 54 Vbeta and 13 Jbeta segments. TCRdb re-called the immunoSEQ multiplex PCR reads through MiXCR, storing one row per CDR3 protein. The table includes 250,000 to 300,000 distinct CDR3 sequences, about nine tenths detected once. The multiple sclerosis controls were treatment-naive patients with relapsing-remitting disease that was stable or active. Purification of the CD8+ and CD4+ T cells relied on negative isolation, and TEMRA cells underwent FACS enrichment. CDR1 and CDR2 from the germline V gene are SGHNT and YYREEE (reference sequence). This CDR3 spans 17 amino acids. Trimming left V 1 base short and J 1 base short, with 16 bases between.

The chain links TRBV5-4 to TRBJ2-3; D is tentatively TRBD1 or TRBD2 (5 bases each). The sequenced sample was CD8+ T cells from PBMCs. The receptor's source is a human donor with multiple sclerosis. The CDR3 sequence is CASSLRQRIIGTDTQYF. CDR3 coding DNA: TGTGCCAGCAGCTTGAGACAGCGGATAATTGGCACAGATACGCAGTATTTT.